This T cell receptor (beta chain) comes out of a study of PD-L1 blockade in urothelial cancer. The overall study: Patients commenced intravenous atezolizumab, 1,200 mg every 3 weeks, in 2014. The median number of T cells present in blood samples was some 140,000.

Specified time point: peripheral blood 6 weeks after treatment start. Germline CDR1 and CDR2: SGHRS and YFSETQ. The CDR3 extends over 13 amino acids. V dropped 3 bases and J dropped 0 bases, with 6 bases sitting between them. The data were produced by immunoSEQ multiplex PCR, yet TCRdb's version contains in-frame clones alone and is incomplete. The sample contains about 45,000 clones, 91% of which appear only once. This sample comprised PBMCs, obtained around atezolizumab (anti-PD-L1) treatment. This TCR derives from a man between 65 and 85 years old with urothelial cancer. The chain links TRBV5-1 to TRBJ1-1; D unresolved. The DNA for the CDR3 is TGCGCCAGCAGCTCGGAGGTGAACACTGAAGCTTTCTTT. This sequence encodes CASSSEVNTEAFF.